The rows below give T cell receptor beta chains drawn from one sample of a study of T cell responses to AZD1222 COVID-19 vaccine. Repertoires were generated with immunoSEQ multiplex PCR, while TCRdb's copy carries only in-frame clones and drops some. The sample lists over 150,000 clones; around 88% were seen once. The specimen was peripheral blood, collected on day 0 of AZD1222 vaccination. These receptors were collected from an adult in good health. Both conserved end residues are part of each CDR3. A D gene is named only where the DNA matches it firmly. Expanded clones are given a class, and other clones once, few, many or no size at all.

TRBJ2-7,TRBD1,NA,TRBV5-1,CASRLGTGLNEQYF,TGCGCCAGCAGACTCGGGACAGGGCTTAACGAGCAGTACTTC
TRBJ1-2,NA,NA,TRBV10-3,CAISESKSGAQGYTF,TGTGCCATCAGTGAGTCGAAGTCAGGGGCGCAAGGCTACACCTTC
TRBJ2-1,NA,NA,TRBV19,CASSTGGNSYNEQFF,TGTGCCAGTAGTACGGGCGGGAACTCCTACAATGAGCAGTTCTTC
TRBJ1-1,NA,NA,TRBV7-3,CASSLTANTEAFF,TGTGCCAGCAGCTTAACAGCAAACACTGAAGCTTTCTTT
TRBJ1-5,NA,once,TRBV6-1,CASSEETAHQPQHF,TGTGCCAGCAGTGAGGAGACGGCCCATCAGCCCCAGCATTTT
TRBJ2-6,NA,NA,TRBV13,CASWESGANVLTF,TGTGCCAGCTGGGAATCTGGGGCCAACGTCCTGACTTTC
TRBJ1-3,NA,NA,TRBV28,CASSLWSRDAYSGNTIYF,TGTGCCAGCAGTTTATGGTCCCGGGACGCCTACTCTGGAAACACCATATATTTT
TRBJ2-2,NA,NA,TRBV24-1,CATSDPSQTGELFF,TGTGCCACCAGTGACCCCAGCCAGACCGGGGAGCTGTTTTTT
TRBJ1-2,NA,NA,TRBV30,CARIPTPGGRGYTF,TGTGCCCGTATACCCACTCCGGGGGGCCGGGGCTACACCTTC
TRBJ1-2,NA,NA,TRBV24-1,CATSDSSHLDGYTF,TGTGCCACCAGTGACTCCAGCCATTTGGATGGCTACACCTTC
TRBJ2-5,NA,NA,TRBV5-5,CASTLGVGEETQYF,TGTGCCAGCACCCTGGGTGTAGGGGAAGAGACCCAGTACTTC
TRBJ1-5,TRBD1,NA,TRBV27,CASSPSTGGNQPQHF,TGTGCCAGCAGTCCGTCGACAGGGGGAAATCAGCCCCAGCATTTT
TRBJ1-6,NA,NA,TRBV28,CASSLARASYNSPLHF,TGTGCCAGCAGTTTAGCCAGGGCTTCCTATAATTCACCCCTCCACTTT
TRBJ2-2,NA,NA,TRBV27,CASKEGRMTGELFF,TGTGCCAGCAAGGAGGGGCGGATGACCGGGGAGCTGTTTTTT
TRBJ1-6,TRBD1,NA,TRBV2,CASKGRDSGDNSPLHF,TGTGCCAGCAAGGGTAGGGACAGCGGGGATAATTCACCCCTCCACTTT
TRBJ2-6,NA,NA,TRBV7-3,CASSSGANVLTF,TGTGCCAGCTCCTCTGGGGCCAACGTCCTGACTTTC
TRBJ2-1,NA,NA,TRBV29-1,CSIGRRGGNEQFF,TGCAGCATCGGGCGCCGAGGGGGGAATGAGCAGTTCTTC
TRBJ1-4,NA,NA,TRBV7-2,CASSPWTEANEKLFF,TGTGCCAGCAGCCCCTGGACGGAGGCTAATGAAAAACTGTTTTTT
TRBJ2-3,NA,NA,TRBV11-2,CASSPFGGTDTQYF,TGTGCCAGCAGCCCCTTCGGCGGCACAGATACGCAGTATTTT
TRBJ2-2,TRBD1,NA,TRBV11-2,CASSLSPGTENTGELFF,TGTGCCAGCAGCTTATCGCCCGGGACAGAAAACACCGGGGAGCTGTTTTTT